These T cell receptor beta chains were read from a single sample in a study of vaccination effects on CD4 cells after COVID-19. The data were produced by immunoSEQ multiplex PCR, yet TCRdb's version contains in-frame clones alone and is incomplete. The sample records 40,000 to 45,000 clones, around 81% being singletons. For these TCRs, the target antigens are not known. The sample in question was CD4+ T cells from PBMCs cultured with SARS-CoV-2 spike peptides, obtained before COVID-19 vaccination. The receptors come from a human donor who received a COVID-19 vaccine. The CDR3 runs from the conserved cysteine through the conserved F or W. The order of the fields is V gene, J gene, CDR3 protein.

>TRBV6-5|TRBJ1-2
CASSTGQGAYGYTF
>TRBV4-3|TRBJ2-1
CASSPFSAFYNEQFF
>TRBV19|TRBJ2-4
CASSTGTGAWAKNIQYF
>TRBV21-1|TRBJ1-5
CASSKVDGQTNQPQHF
>TRBV12-3/TRBV12-4|TRBJ2-3
CASSTGDTQYF
>TRBV6-5|TRBJ2-5
CASSQNVGVGETQYF
>TRBV7-2|TRBJ2-1
CASSRLDRKNEQFF
>TRBV6-6|TRBJ1-4
CASSEGVINEKLFF
>TRBV10-1|TRBJ2-5
CASRADRMGTQYF
>TRBV6-1|TRBJ2-3
CASSEAGLRTDTQYF
>TRBV5-1|TRBJ2-5
CASSWIQGAGETQYF
>TRBV14|TRBJ2-5
CASSQDLVQETQYF
>TRBV7-2|TRBJ2-5
CASSSWAGGPQETQYF
>TRBV12-3/TRBV12-4|TRBJ2-5
CASSQAGKETQYF
>TRBV4-1|TRBJ2-1
CASSQARGTGGSNEQFF
>TRBV7-8|TRBJ2-5
CASSGLGGRGQYF
>TRBV7-2|TRBJ2-1
CASSSRQGTYNEQFF
>TRBV27|TRBJ1-1
CASSSTGGTEAFF
>TRBV2|TRBJ1-3
CASRRRGSGNTIYF
>TRBV4-2|TRBJ1-4
CASSQDWSEKLFF
>TRBV13|TRBJ1-3
CASGRTVGNTIYF
>TRBV11-2|TRBJ2-3
CASSLVRGGTDTQYF
>TRBV30|TRBJ1-4
CAWSVDRTFSGTNEKLFF
>TRBV18|TRBJ1-1
CASSAARGAFF
>TRBV27|TRBJ2-2
CASTRKTGAYTGELFF
>TRBV3-1/TRBV3-2|TRBJ2-2
CASSQDLAGTGELFF
>TRBV4-1|TRBJ2-1
CASSQDPYNEQFF
>TRBV10-3|TRBJ1-4
CAISARESGNEKLFF
>TRBV9|TRBJ1-6
CASSADVGNSPLHF
>TRBV4-1|TRBJ1-3
CASSQGPFSGNTIYF
>TRBV7-2|TRBJ1-2
CASSYRDNSYGYTF